A single sample is the source of the 25 T cell receptor beta chains below, sequenced in a study of graft-versus-host responses after intestinal transplantation. TCRdb's copy holds only in-frame clones and misses some; the assay was immunoSEQ multiplex PCR. The data contain more than 15,000 clones, around three quarters of them singletons. Tissue from the graft was processed to free its intraepithelial and lamina propria lymphocytes. The sequenced sample was ileum tissue, obtained 450 to 490 days after intestinal transplant. Receptor source: a human patient who received an intestinal transplant, so some T cells may come from the graft donor.

This clone came up once. CDR3 sequence reads: CASSLGGIQREETQYF. The CDR3 DNA reads TGTGCCAGCAGCTTAGGAGGAATTCAGAGGGAAGAGACCCAGTACTTC. This chain joins TRBV7-9 and TRBJ2-5; possibly TRBD2 for D (5 bases). Trimming pared 1 base from V and 3 bases from J, leaving 15 bases between. Germline loops: CDR1 SEHNR, CDR2 FQNEAQ (reference sequence). This CDR3 is 16 amino acids long.

CDR3 residues: CASTGGATGTQYF. The CDR3, as DNA: TGTGCCAGCACGGGAGGGGCCACCGGTACGCAGTATTTT. This chain connects TRBV9 to TRBJ2-3; 8 bases align to TRBD2. The germline CDR1 and CDR2 sequences are SGDLS and YYNGEE. Unmatched junction bases numbered 8, after V lost 6 bases and J lost 8 bases. This CDR3 spans 13 amino acids.

This clone has more than one count but fewer than ten. CDR3 coding DNA: TGTGCCAGCAGTTACGGAAGGGGGGACACCATATATTTT. This translates into CASSYGRGDTIYF. The rearrangement joins TRBV6-5 to TRBJ1-3, with D perhaps TRBD1 (6 bases). The germline V gene has CDR1 MNHEY and CDR2 SVGAGI. The CDR3 is 13 amino acids. Trimming removed 2 bases from V and 8 bases from J, with 10 bases in between.

V and J are TRBV7-9 and TRBJ2-7, with 9 bases that match TRBD2. V lost 4 bases to trimming and J lost 0 bases; unmatched junction nucleotides: 7. The length of the CDR3 is 16 residues. CDR1 SEHNR and CDR2 FQNEAQ come from the germline V gene (reference sequence). CDR3 bases: TGTGCCAGCAGCTCGCAAATTAGCGGGGGCTCCTACGAGCAGTACTTC. Its translation: CASSSQISGGSYEQYF.

The chain has TRBV7-3 and TRBJ1-6, with unresolved D. This CDR3 is 15 amino acids long. V was shortened by 1 base and J by 10 bases, with 14 bases between the two germline ends. CDR1 is SGHTA, CDR2 FQGTGA, per germline. CDR3 sequence reads: CASSLKGAVGSPLHF. CDR3 sequence (DNA): TGTGCCAGCAGCTTAAAAGGTGCGGTAGGGTCACCCCTCCACTTT.

As to this clone: In the same sample, other DNA sequences code for this CDR3. The V gene is TRBV14, the J gene TRBJ2-7; 8 nucleotides match TRBD1. The CDR3 sequence is 14 residues long. Trimming took 5 bases from V and 3 from J; bases not matched to a gene: 6. Germline CDR1 and CDR2: SGHDN and FVKESK. CDR3: CASSSGQEYYEQYF. The CDR3 DNA follows: TGTGCCAGCAGCTCGGGACAGGAATACTACGAGCAGTACTTC. Filled out from reference TRBV14 and TRBJ2-7, the complete variable domain reads EAGVTQFPSHSVIEKGQTVTLRCDPISGHDNLYWYRRVMGKEIKFLLHFVKESKQDESGMPNNRFLAERTGGTYSTLKVQPAELEDSGVYFCASSSGQEYYEQYFGPGTRLTVT.

The chain recombines TRBV6-5 with TRBJ2-7; TRBD2 matches at 13 bases. Germline trimming cut 5 bases from V and 7 bases from J; bases unmatched to any gene: 5. The CDR3 is 14 amino acids. Germline V gene lookup returns CDR1 MNHEY and CDR2 SVGAGI. The CDR3 sequence is CASSRGLAGFEQYF. The CDR3 DNA sequence: TGTGCCAGCAGTAGGGGACTAGCGGGGTTTGAGCAGTACTTC.

This clone has just one count. The genes are TRBV11-2 and TRBJ2-3; D remains unclear. The germline V gene has CDR1 SGHAT and CDR2 FQNNGV. V lost 1 base to trimming and J lost 2 bases, with 7 bases between them. The CDR3 extends over 14 amino acids. The CDR3 loop reads CASSLGLSTDTQYF. CDR3 in DNA: TGTGCCAGCAGCTTAGGACTCTCCACAGATACGCAGTATTTT.

Here the CDR3 DNA reads TGCGCCAGCAGCCTGGACGGTAGCTCCTACGAGCAGTACTTC. Its translation: CASSLDGSSYEQYF. This chain uses TRBV5-1 with TRBJ2-7; D not certain. The CDR3 has 14 residues. Germline CDR1 reads SGHRS; CDR2 reads YFSETQ. The V end lost 4 bases, the J end lost 0 bases, and 11 bases lay between the germline ends.

There are a few counts of this clone. This chain links TRBV11-1 with TRBJ2-1, with 7 bases that match TRBD1. Germline assignment: CDR1 SGHAT and CDR2 FQDESV (reference sequence). The CDR3 extends over 15 amino acids. The junction had 6 bases not matched to a gene; V was cut back by 7 bases and J by 0 bases. CDR3 sequence: CASTLGTASYNEQFF. The CDR3 nucleotides are TGTGCCAGCACCCTAGGGACAGCCTCCTACAATGAGCAGTTCTTC.

The rearrangement joins TRBV15 to TRBJ2-5; maybe TRBD2 (5 bases). Between the trimmed V and J ends, which lost 5 bases and 2 bases, there was a span of 12 bases. Germline assignment: CDR1 LNHNV and CDR2 YYDKDF (reference sequence). The CDR3 runs 14 residues. The CDR3 loop is CATSFHSGQETQYF. The CDR3 nucleotides are TGTGCCACCAGCTTCCATTCGGGGCAAGAGACCCAGTACTTC.

The V call is TRBV14, the J call TRBJ1-1; D call uncertain. Germline CDR1 SGHDN, CDR2 FVKESK. The CDR3 runs 13 residues. The germline V and J ends were trimmed by 3 bases and 5 bases, with 10 bases remaining between them. CDR3 loop: CASSQFGGTEAFF. DNA of the CDR3: TGTGCCAGCAGCCAGTTCGGTGGTACTGAAGCTTTCTTT.

The chain recombines TRBV18 with TRBJ1-1; D gene ambiguous. Germline values: CDR1 KGHSH, CDR2 LQKENI. The CDR3 length is 12 residues. V was cut by 6 bases and J by 7 bases, with 12 bases left in between. In DNA form, the CDR3 reads TGTGCCAGCTCCCAAACGGGGTATGAAGCTTTCTTT. It yields the protein CASSQTGYEAFF.

The chain joins TRBV14 to TRBJ2-7, with D unclear. The germline V gene has CDR1 SGHDN and CDR2 FVKESK. The CDR3 contains 14 residues. V was trimmed by 3 bases and J by 1 base, leaving 10 bases between them. The CDR3 region is CASSQLGSSYEQYF. The CDR3 bases are TGTGCCAGCAGCCAGCTGGGTTCATCCTACGAGCAGTACTTC.

CDR3 coding DNA: TGTGCCAGCAGTTTTGGGACAGGAGGTTCACCCCTCCACTTT. Amino acid sequence: CASSFGTGGSPLHF. The V and J genes are TRBV28 and TRBJ1-6; TRBD1 agrees at 8 bases. Germline values: CDR1 MDHEN, CDR2 SYDVKM. The CDR3 runs to 14 residues. J was trimmed by 9 bases and V by 3 bases; bases with no gene match: 4.

This chain links TRBV4-3 with TRBJ2-7; TRBD2 is a possible D gene (5 bases). From germline, CDR1 is LGHNA and CDR2 YSLEER. This CDR3 has 14 residues. The germline V and J ends were trimmed by 5 bases and 2 bases, with 13 bases remaining between them. CDR3 DNA sequence: TGCGCCAGCAGCTCCGGACTGGAAGCCTACGAGCAGTACTTC. Translation gives CASSSGLEAYEQYF.

The genes are TRBV29-1 and TRBJ1-2, with D possibly being TRBD1 (6 bases). The CDR3 runs 14 residues. Trimming left V 4 bases short and J 0 bases short, with 12 bases between. Germline lookup yields CDR1 SQVTM and CDR2 ANQGSEA. The CDR3 region has the DNA TGCAGCGTTGCCGGACAGCCGACTAACTATGGCTACACCTTC. Its translation is CSVAGQPTNYGYTF.

The chain links TRBV19 to TRBJ2-3; 11 nucleotides align to TRBD2. After removal of 3 bases from V and 2 bases from J, the junction contained 7 bases not matched to a gene. The CDR3 has 17 amino acids. Germline assignment: CDR1 LNHDA and CDR2 SQIVND (reference sequence). The CDR3 region is CASSIGLAGGYTDTQYF. CDR3 DNA: TGTGCCAGTAGTATCGGGCTAGCGGGGGGTTACACAGATACGCAGTATTTT.

The chain couples TRBV19 to TRBJ1-5; D possibly corresponds to TRBD1 (5 bases). Per germline, CDR1 LNHDA and CDR2 SQIVND (reference sequence). The V gene lost 5 bases and the J gene lost 6 bases, with 20 bases spanning the gap. The CDR3 sequence is 16 residues long. CDR3 in DNA: TGTGCCAGTAGTGTGAGGCTAGGGGTTGCCAGTCAGCCCCAGCATTTT. Its translation is CASSVRLGVASQPQHF.

V and J are TRBV6-4 and TRBJ2-1; TRBD2 aligns across 12 bases. The germline V gene encodes CDR1 MRHNA and CDR2 SNTAGT. The CDR3 contains 15 residues. V shed 7 bases and J 5 bases; nucleotides not matched to a gene: 6. The CDR3 DNA reads TGTGCCAGCACGGGGACTAGCGGGTGGAACAATGAGCAGTTCTTC. Protein sequence: CASTGTSGWNNEQFF.

The CDR3 loop reads CASSAGGHTEAFF. CDR3 DNA sequence: TGTGCCAGCAGTGCAGGGGGCCACACTGAAGCTTTCTTT. The rearrangement uses TRBV6-4 and TRBJ1-1; 8 nucleotides line up with TRBD1. This CDR3 contains 13 residues. Losses at the gene ends were 4 bases for V and 3 bases for J; bases not matched to a gene: 1. Germline loops: CDR1 MRHNA, CDR2 SNTAGT.

The rearrangement joins TRBV11-3 to TRBJ1-3; tentatively, D is TRBD1 (5 bases). With 1 base removed from V and 2 bases from J, the gap between germline ends came to 15 bases. The CDR3 length is 17 residues. Per germline, CDR1 SGHNT and CDR2 YENEEA. DNA for the CDR3: TGTGCCAGCAGCTTAGTAGATCCGGGGGACCCTGGAAACACCATATATTTT. It encodes CASSLVDPGDPGNTIYF.

This rearrangement joins TRBV7-9 to TRBJ2-1; tentative D call: TRBD2 (6 bases). The CDR3 is 18 residues long. Trimming pared 2 bases from V and 4 bases from J, leaving 21 bases between. CDR1 SEHNR and CDR2 FQNEAQ come from the germline V gene (reference sequence). The chain's CDR3 is CASSLPREGGQAYNEQFF. The CDR3 bases are TGTGCCAGCAGCTTACCCAGGGAAGGAGGGCAGGCTTACAATGAGCAGTTCTTC.

Concerning this clone itself: The junction does not match germline at one end; this may be a read error. The chain links TRBV7-7 to TRBJ2-7, with TRBD1 identical over 7 bases. CDR3 length: 13 amino acids. Per germline, CDR1 SSHAT and CDR2 FNYEAQ (reference sequence). The CDR3 region is CASSPTGVGEQYF. The CDR3 nucleotides read TGTGCTAGCAGCCCCACAGGGGTGGGCGAGCAGTACTTC. Together with reference TRBV7-7 and TRBJ2-7, the CDR3 gives the full variable domain: GAGVSQSPRYKVTKRGQDVTLRCDPISSHATLYWYQQALGQGPEFLTYFNYEAQPDKSGLPSDRFSAERPEGSISTLTIQRTEQRDSAMYRCASSPTGVGEQYFGPGTRLTVT.

The rearrangement links TRBV2 to TRBJ1-1; D is ambiguous. Trimming cost V 6 bases and J 0 bases, with 11 bases left between them. The CDR3 runs 14 residues. Germline lookup yields CDR1 SNHLY and CDR2 FYNNEI. The CDR3 sequence: CASRDPPMNTEAFF. The CDR3 nucleotides are TGTGCCAGCAGGGACCCCCCCATGAACACTGAAGCTTTCTTT.